The sample holds many counts of the clone carrying this TCR beta chain. As yet, its antigen is unknown. This CDR3 region has 15 residues. CDR1 and CDR2 (germline): SQVTM, ANQGSEA. Trimming left V 6 bases short and J 5 bases short, with 22 bases between. Investigators amplified TCR beta CDR3 regions from RNA transcripts. The library came from an HTBI-primed first-round RT-PCR and a second-round multiplex PCR. MiXCR, applied by TCRdb to the multiplex PCR reads, yields one record per CDR3 protein. This sample has approximately 1.2 million distinct CDR3 sequences, with about 35% found just once. The sample comes from a study of Graves' ophthalmopathy and Graves' hyperthyroidism. Overall study findings and caveats: With roughly 65% sensitivity and approximately 72% specificity, the model predicted ophthalmopathy progression.

This chain connects TRBV29-1 to TRBJ2-5; D may be TRBD2 (6 bases). Material for sequencing was peripheral blood or thyroid tissue (not recorded which). The sequence was collected from an adult man with Graves' hyperthyroidism. CDR3 region: CSVGLVEVRGETQYF. CDR3 nucleotides: TGCAGCGTAGGCCTTGTAGAGGTCCGGGGGGAGACCCAGTACTTC.